This note documents a single T cell receptor (beta chain) sequence. The authors' processing: It was from reference gene primer amplification that nucleated cell counts were estimated. The protocol was immunoSEQ multiplex PCR, while the TCRdb copy is restricted to in-frame clones and leaves out a portion. V and J calls and clone size are as listed in that table; D and trimming were resolved from the DNA. The table records more than 90,000 clones, over 75% of them present only once. CDR3 length: 16 residues. V shed 3 bases and J shed 2 bases, with 17 bases lying between them. CDR1 and CDR2 from the germline V gene are LNHNV and YYDKDF (reference sequence). This sample is drawn from a study of blood T cell repertoires in COVID-19. Across the study: Material from acute and convalescent COVID-19 was sourced from the United States, Italy and Spain. PBMCs, B-cell-depleted T cells, or T cells were the source of the cDNA or gDNA that made up the material.

The source of this sequence is a woman between 25 and 40 years old with acute or convalescent COVID-19. The sequenced sample consisted of peripheral blood. This rearrangement joins TRBV15 to TRBJ2-7; maybe TRBD2 (7 bases). The CDR3 region has the DNA TGTGCCACCAGCAGGGGAGGGGGGGTCAGTGCCTACGAGCAGTACTTC. Amino acids: CATSRGGGVSAYEQYF.